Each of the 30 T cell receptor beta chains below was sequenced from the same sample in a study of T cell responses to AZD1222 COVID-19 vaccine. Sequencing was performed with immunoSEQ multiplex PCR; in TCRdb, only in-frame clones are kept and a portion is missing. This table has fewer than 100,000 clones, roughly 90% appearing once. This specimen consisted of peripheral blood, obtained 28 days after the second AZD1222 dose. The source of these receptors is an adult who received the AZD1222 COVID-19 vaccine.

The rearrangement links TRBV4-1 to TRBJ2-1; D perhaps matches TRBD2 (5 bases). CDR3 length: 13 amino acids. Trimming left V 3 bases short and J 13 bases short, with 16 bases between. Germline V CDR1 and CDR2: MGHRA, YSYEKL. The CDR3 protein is CASSQWGVDGQFF. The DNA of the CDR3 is TGCGCCAGCAGCCAGTGGGGAGTGGACGGTCAGTTCTTC.

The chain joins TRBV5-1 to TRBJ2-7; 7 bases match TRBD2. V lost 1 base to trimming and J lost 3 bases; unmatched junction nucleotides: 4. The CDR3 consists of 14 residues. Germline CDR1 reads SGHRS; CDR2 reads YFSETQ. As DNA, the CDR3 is TGCGCCAGCAGCTTGCTGACTAGCAGCTACGAGCAGTACTTC. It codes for CASSLLTSSYEQYF.

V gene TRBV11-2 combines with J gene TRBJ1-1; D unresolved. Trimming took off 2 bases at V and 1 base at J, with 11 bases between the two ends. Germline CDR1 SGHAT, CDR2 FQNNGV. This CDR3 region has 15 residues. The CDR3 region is CASSLWPRGNTEAFF. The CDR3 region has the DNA TGTGCCAGCAGCTTATGGCCCCGGGGGAACACTGAAGCTTTCTTT.

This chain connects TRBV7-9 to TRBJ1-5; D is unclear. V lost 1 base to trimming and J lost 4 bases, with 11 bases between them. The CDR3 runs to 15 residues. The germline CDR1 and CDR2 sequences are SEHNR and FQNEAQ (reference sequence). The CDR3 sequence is CASSLDPGGNQPQHF. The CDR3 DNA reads TGTGCCAGCAGCTTAGATCCCGGAGGTAATCAGCCCCAGCATTTT.

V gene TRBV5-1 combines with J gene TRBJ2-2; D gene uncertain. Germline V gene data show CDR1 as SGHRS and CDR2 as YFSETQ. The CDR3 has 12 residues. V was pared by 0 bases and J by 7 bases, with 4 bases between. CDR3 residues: CASSLGSGELFF. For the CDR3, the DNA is TGCGCCAGCAGCTTGGGCAGCGGGGAGCTGTTTTTT.

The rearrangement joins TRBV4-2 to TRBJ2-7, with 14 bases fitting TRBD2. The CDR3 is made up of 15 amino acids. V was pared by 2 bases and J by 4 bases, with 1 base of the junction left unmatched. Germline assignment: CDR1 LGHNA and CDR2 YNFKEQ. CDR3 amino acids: CASSQRLAGGYEQYF. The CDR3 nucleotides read TGTGCCAGCAGCCAACGACTAGCGGGAGGGTACGAGCAGTACTTC.

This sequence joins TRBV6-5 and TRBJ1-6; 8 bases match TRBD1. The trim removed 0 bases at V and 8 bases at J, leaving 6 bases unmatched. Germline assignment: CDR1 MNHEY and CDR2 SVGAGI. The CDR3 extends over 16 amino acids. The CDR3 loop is CASSYSLGQDDSPLHF. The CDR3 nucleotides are TGTGCCAGCAGTTACTCGTTGGGACAGGACGATTCACCCCTCCACTTT.

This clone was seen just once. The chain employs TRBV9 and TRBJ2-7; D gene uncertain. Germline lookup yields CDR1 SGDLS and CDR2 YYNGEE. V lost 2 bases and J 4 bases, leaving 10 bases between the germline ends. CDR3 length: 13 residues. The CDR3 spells CASSVSLGYEQYF. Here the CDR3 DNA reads TGTGCCAGCAGCGTGAGTCTTGGGTACGAGCAGTACTTC.

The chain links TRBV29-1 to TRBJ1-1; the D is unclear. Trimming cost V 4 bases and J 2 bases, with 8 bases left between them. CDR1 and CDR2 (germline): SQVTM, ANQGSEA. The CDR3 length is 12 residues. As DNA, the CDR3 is TGCAGCGTTGGAGAAAGTAACACTGAAGCTTTCTTT. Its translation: CSVGESNTEAFF.

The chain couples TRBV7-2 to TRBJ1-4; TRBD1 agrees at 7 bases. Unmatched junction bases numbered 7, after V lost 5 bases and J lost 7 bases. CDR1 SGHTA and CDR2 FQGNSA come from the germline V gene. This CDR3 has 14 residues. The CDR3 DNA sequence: TGTGCCAGCAGCCCCGGAGGGGGCAGTGAAAAACTGTTTTTT. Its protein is CASSPGGGSEKLFF. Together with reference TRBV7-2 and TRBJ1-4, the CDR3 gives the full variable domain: GAGVSQSPSNKVTEKGKDVELRCDPISGHTALYWYRQSLGQGLEFLIYFQGNSAPDKSGLPSDRFSAERTGGSVSTLTIQRTQQEDSAVYLCASSPGGGSEKLFFGSGTQLSVL.

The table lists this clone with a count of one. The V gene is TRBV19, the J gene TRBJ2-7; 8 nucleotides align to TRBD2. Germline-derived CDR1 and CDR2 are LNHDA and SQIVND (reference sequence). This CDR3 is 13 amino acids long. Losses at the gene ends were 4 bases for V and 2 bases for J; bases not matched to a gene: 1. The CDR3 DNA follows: TGTGCCAGTAGTAGGCGGGAGGCCTACGAGCAGTACTTC. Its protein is CASSRREAYEQYF.

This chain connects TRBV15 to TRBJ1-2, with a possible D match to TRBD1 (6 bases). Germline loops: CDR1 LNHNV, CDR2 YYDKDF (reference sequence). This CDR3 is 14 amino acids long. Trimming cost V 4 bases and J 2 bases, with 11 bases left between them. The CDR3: CATSTRTVNYGYTF. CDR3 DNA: TGTGCCACCAGCACCCGGACAGTAAACTATGGCTACACCTTC.

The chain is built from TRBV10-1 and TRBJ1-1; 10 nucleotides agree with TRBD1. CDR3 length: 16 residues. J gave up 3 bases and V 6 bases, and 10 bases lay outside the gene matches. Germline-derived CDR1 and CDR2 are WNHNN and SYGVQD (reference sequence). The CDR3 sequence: CASSAGTGVLDTEAFF. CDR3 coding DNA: TGCGCCAGCAGCGCCGGGACAGGGGTATTGGACACTGAAGCTTTCTTT.

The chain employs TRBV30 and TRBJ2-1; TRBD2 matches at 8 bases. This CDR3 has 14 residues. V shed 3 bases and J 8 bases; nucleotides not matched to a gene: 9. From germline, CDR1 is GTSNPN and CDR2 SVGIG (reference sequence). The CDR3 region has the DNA TGTGCCTGGAGGGGGCGCCGGGAGGGATATGAGCAGTTCTTC. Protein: CAWRGRREGYEQFF.

The CDR3 DNA reads TGTGCCAGCAGTTTAGAACTAGCGGGAGGCATGGATACGCAGTATTTT. It translates to CASSLELAGGMDTQYF. V usage is TRBV27 and J usage is TRBJ2-3; 12 bases map to TRBD2. Trimming cost V 2 bases and J 6 bases; bases outside gene matches: 6. The CDR3 runs 16 residues. Germline assignment: CDR1 MNHEY and CDR2 SMNVEV (reference sequence).

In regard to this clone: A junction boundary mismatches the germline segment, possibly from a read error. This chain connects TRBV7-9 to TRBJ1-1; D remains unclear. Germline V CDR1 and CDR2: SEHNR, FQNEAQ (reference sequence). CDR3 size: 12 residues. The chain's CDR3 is CASVGGNTESFF. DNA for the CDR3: TGTGCCAGCGTAGGCGGTAACACTGAATCTTTCTTT.

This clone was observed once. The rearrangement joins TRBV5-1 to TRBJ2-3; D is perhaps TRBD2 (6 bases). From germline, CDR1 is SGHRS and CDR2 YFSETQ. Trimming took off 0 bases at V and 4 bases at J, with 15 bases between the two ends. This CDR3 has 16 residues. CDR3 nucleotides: TGCGCCAGCAGCTTGGGGGGCGGGATCGTGGCAGATACGCAGTATTTT. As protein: CASSLGGGIVADTQYF. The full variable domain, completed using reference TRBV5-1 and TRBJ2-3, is KAGVTQTPRYLIKTRGQQVTLSCSPISGHRSVSWYQQTPGQGLQFLFEYFSETQRNKGNFPGRFSGRQFSNSRSEMNVSTLELGDSALYLCASSLGGGIVADTQYFGPGTRLTVL.

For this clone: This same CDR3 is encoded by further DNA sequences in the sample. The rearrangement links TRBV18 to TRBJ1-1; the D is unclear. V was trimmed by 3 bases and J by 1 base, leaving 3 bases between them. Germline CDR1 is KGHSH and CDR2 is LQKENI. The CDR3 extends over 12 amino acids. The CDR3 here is CASSPQNTEAFF. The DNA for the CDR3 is TGTGCCAGCTCACCTCAGAACACTGAAGCTTTCTTT.

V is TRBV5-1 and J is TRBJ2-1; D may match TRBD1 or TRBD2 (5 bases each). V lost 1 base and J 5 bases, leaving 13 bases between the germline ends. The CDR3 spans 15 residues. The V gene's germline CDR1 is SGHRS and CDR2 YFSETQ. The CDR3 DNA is TGCGCCAGCAGCTTGCGTGAGACGGGGCACAATGAGCAGTTCTTC. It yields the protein CASSLRETGHNEQFF.

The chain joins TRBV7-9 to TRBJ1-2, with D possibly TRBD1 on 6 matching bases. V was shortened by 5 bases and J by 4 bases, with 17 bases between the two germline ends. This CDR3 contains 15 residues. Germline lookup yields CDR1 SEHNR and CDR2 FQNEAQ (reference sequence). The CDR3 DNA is TGTGCCAGCAGCCCCCCGGCAGGGGTGGCCTATGGCTACACCTTC. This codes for CASSPPAGVAYGYTF.

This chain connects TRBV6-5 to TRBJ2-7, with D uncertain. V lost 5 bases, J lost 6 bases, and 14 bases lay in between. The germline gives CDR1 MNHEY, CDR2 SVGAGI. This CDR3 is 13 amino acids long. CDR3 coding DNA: TGTGCCAGCAGTAGGAGCTTTTCGGGCGAGCAGTACTTC. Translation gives CASSRSFSGEQYF.

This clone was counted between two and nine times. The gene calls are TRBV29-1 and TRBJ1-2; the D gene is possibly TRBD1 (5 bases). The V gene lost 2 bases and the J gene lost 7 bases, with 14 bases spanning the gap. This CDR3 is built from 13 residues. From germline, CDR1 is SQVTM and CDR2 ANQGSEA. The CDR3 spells CSVELQGKSGYTF. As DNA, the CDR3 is TGCAGCGTTGAATTGCAGGGTAAGTCTGGCTACACCTTC.

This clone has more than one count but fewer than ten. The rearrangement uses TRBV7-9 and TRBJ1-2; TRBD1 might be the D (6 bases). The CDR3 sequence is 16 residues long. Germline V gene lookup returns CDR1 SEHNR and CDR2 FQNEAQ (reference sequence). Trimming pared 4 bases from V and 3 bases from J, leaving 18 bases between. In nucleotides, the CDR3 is TGTGCCAGCAGCTCCCCGGCTGGGGGGCTAGACTATGGCTACACCTTC. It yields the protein CASSSPAGGLDYGYTF.

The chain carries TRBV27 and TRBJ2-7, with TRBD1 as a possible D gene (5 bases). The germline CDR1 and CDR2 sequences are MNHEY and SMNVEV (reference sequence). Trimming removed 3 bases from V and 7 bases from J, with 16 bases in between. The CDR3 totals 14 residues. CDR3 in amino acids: CASSLSGQSVEQYF. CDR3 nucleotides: TGTGCCAGCAGTTTGAGTGGACAAAGCGTGGAGCAGTACTTC.

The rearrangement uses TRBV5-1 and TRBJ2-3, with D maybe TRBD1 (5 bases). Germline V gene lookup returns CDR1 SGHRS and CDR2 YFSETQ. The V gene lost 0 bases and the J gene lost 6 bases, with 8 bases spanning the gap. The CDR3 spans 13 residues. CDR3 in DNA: TGCGCCAGCAGCTTGGAGTACAGGGATACGCAGTATTTT. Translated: CASSLEYRDTQYF.

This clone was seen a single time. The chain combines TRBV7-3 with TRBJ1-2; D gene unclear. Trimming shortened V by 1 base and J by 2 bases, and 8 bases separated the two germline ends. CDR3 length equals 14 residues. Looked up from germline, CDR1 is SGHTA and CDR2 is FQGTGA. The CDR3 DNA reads TGTGCCAGCAGCTTAAATCACGGCAACTATGGCTACACCTTC. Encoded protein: CASSLNHGNYGYTF. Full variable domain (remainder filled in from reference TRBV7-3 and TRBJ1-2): GAGVSQTPSNKVTEKGKYVELRCDPISGHTALYWYRQSLGQGPEFLIYFQGTGAADDSGLPNDRFFAVRPEGSVSTLKIQRTERGDSAVYLCASSLNHGNYGYTFGSGTRLTVV.

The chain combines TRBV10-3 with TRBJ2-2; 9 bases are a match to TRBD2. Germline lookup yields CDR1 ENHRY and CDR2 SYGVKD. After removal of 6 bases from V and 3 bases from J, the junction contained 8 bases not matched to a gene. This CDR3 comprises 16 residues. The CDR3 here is CAISESGRIDTGELFF. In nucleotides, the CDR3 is TGTGCCATCAGCGAAAGCGGGAGGATCGACACCGGGGAGCTGTTTTTT.

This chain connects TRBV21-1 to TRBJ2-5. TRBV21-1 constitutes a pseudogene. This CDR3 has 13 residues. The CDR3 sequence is CASSTGETETQYF. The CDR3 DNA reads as TGTGCCAGCAGCACCGGTGAGACGGAGACCCAGTACTTC.

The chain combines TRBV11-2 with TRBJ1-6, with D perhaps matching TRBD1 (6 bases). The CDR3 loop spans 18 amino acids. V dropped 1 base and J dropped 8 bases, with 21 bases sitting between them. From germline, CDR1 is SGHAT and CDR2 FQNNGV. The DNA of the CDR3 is TGTGCCAGCAGCTTAGTCCCGGGCGGGGGGCAAGTGGATTCACCCCTCCACTTT. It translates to CASSLVPGGGQVDSPLHF.

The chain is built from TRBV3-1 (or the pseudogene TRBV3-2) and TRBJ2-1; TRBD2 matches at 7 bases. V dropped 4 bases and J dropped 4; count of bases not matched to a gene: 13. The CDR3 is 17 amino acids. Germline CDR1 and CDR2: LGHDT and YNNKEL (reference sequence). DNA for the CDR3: TGTGCCAGCAGCCTGGGAACGGGGAGGGGTGGGTACAATGAGCAGTTCTTC. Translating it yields CASSLGTGRGGYNEQFF.